Only one count was recorded for the clone carrying this T cell receptor beta chain. Its antigen is as yet unknown. The sample is drawn from a study of cytomegalovirus exposure and HLA in healthy donors. Study-wide points: Rare TCR sequences predominated, though certain public TCRs were found in many donors.

The assay was immunoSEQ multiplex PCR, and TCRdb's table has in-frame clones only and misses some. This table holds some 90,000 clones, roughly 84% found once. What was sequenced was PBMCs. This receptor was identified in a man younger than 35 in good health and CMV-seropositive.

Here the CDR3 reads CASSYNPGHPNNSPLHF. The CDR3 DNA sequence: TGTGCCAGCAGCTACAACCCGGGACACCCGAATAATTCACCCCTCCACTTT. This chain connects TRBV7-9 to TRBJ1-6; a possible D gene is TRBD1 (6 bases). The CDR3 consists of 17 residues. Germline CDR1 and CDR2: SEHNR and FQNEAQ (reference sequence). V shed 4 bases and J shed 5 bases, with 18 bases lying between them.